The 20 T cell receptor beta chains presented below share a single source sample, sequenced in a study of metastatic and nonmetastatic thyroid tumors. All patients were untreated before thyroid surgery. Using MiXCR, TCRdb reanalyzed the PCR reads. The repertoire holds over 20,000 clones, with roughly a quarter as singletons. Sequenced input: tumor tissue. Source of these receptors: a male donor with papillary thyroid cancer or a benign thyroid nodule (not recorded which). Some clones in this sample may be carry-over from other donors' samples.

The CDR3 bases are TGCAGTGCTAGAGATCGTGGACTCCTCTACGAGCAGTACTTC. This encodes CSARDRGLLYEQYF. This chain joins TRBV20-1 and TRBJ2-7; TRBD2 might be the D (5 bases). The CDR3 is 14 amino acids. Germline V gene data show CDR1 as DFQATT and CDR2 as SNEGSKA (reference sequence). Trimming shortened V by 0 bases and J by 3 bases, and 12 bases separated the two germline ends.

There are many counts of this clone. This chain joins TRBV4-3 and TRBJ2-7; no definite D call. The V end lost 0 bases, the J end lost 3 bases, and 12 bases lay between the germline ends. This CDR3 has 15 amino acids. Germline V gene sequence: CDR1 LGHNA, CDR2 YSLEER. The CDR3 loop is CASSQDPRQVYEQYF. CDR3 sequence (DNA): TGCGCCAGCAGCCAAGATCCTCGGCAAGTCTACGAGCAGTACTTC.

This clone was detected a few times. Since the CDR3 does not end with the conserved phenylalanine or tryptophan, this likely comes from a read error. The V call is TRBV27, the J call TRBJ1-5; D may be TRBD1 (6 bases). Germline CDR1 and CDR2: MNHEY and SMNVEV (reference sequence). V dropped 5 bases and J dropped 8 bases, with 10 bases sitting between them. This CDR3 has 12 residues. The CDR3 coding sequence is TGTGCCAGCAGTACAGGGAGGAAGCCCCAGCATCTT. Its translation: CASSTGRKPQHL.

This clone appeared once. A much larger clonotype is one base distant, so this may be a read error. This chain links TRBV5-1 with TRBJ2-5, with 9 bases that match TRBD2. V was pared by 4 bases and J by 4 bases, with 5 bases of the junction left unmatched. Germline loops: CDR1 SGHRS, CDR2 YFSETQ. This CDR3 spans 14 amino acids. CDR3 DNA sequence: TGCGCCAGCAGCCCAGCGGGGGGCCCAGAGACCCAGTACTTC. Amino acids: CASSPAGGPETQYF.

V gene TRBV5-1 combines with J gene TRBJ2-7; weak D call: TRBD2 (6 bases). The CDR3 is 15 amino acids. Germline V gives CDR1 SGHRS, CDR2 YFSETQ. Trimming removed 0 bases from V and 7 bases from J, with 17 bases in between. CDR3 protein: CASSLASTRAGEQYF. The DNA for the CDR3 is TGCGCCAGCAGCTTGGCGTCGACCCGGGCGGGGGAGCAGTACTTC. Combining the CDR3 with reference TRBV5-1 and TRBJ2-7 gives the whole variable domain KAGVTQTPRYLIKTRGQQVTLSCSPISGHRSVSWYQQTPGQGLQFLFEYFSETQRNKGNFPGRFSGRQFSNSRSEMNVSTLELGDSALYLCASSLASTRAGEQYFGPGTRLTVT.

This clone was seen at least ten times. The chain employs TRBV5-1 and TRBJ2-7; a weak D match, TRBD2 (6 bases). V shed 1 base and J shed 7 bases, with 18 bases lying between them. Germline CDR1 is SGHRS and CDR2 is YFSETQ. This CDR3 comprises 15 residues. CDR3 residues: CASSLKQGGVLEQYF. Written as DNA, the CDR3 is TGCGCCAGCAGCTTGAAGCAGGGAGGCGTCTTGGAGCAGTACTTC.

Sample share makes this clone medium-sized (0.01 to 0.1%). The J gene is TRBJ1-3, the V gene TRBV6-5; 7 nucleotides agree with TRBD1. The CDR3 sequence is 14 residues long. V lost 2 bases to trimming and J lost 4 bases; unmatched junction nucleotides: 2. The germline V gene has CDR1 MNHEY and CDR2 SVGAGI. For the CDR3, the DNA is TGTGCCAGCAGTTACGACAGGGCCGGAAACACCATATATTTT. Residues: CASSYDRAGNTIYF.

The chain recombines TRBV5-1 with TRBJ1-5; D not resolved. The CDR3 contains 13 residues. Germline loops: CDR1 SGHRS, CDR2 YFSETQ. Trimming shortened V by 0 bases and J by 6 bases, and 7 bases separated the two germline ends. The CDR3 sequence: CASSLAPSQPQHF. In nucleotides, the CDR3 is TGCGCCAGCAGCTTGGCGCCTAGTCAGCCCCAGCATTTT.

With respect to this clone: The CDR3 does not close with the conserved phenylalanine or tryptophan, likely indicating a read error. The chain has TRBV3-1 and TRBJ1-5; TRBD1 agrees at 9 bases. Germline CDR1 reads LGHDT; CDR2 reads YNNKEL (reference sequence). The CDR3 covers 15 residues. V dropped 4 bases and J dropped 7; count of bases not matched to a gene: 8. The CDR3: CASSPGQGAWQPQHS. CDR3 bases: TGTGCCAGCAGCCCGGGACAGGGTGCTTGGCAGCCCCAGCATTCT.

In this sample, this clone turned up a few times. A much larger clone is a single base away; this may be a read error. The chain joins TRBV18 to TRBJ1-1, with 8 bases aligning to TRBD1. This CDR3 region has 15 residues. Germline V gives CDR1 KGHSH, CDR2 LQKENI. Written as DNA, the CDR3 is TGTGCCAGCTCACAAAAGGACAGGGCAGTAGCTGAAGCTCTCTTT. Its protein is CASSQKDRAVAEALF. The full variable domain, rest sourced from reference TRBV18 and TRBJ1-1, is NAGVMQNPRHLVRRRGQEARLRCSPMKGHSHVYWYRQLPEEGLKFMVYLQKENIIDESGMPKERFSAEFPKEGPSILRIQQVVRGDSAAYFCASSQKDRAVAEALFGQGTRLTVV.

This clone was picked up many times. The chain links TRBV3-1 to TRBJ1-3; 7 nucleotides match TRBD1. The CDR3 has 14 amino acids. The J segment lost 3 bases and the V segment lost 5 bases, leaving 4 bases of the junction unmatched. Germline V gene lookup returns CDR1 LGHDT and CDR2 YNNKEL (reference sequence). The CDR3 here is CASSCRTGGNTIYF. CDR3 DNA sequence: TGTGCCAGCAGCTGTCGGACAGGTGGAAACACCATATATTTT.

The CDR3 bases are TGCAGTGCAGTAGACAAGACAATCTCGGGAATTGAGCCCCAGCATTTT. Protein: CSAVDKTISGIEPQHF. The V and J genes are TRBV20-1 and TRBJ1-5; unclear D gene. CDR3 length equals 16 residues. V lost 6 bases, J lost 8 bases, and 26 bases lay in between. Germline V lookup: CDR1 DFQATT, CDR2 SNEGSKA (reference sequence).

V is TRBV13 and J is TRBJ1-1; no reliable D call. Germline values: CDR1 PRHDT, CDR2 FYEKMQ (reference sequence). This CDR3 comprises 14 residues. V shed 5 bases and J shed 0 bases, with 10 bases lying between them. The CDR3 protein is CASSLELVNTEAFF. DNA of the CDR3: TGTGCCAGCAGCCTCGAACTGGTGAACACTGAAGCTTTCTTT.

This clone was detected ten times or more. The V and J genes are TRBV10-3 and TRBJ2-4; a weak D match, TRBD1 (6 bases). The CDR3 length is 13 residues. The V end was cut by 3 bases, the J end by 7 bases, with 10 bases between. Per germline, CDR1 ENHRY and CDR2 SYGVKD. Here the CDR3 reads CAISEWQGNIQYF. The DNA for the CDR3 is TGTGCCATCAGTGAATGGCAGGGGAACATTCAGTACTTC.

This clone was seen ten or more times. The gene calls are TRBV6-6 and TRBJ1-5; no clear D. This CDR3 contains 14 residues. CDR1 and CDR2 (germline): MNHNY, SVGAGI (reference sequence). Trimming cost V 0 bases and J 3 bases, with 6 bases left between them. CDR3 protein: CASSYSTVNQPQHF. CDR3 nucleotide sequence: TGTGCCAGCAGTTACTCGACTGTCAATCAGCCCCAGCATTTT.

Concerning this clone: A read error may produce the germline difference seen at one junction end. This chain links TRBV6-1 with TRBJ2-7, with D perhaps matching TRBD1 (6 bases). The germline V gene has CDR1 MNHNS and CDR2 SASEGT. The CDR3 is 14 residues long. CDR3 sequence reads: CASIEDRGSYEQYF. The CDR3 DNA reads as TGTGCGAGCATAGAGGACAGAGGCTCCTACGAGCAGTACTTC.

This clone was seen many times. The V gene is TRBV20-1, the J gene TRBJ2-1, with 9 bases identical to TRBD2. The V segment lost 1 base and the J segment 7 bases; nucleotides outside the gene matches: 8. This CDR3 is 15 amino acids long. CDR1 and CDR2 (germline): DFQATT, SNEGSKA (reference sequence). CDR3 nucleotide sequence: TGCAGTGCTAGAGCGATAGCGGGAGAATTGAATGAGCAGTTCTTC. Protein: CSARAIAGELNEQFF.

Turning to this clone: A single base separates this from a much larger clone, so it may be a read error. CDR3 in amino acids: CASSQSIGSNTEAFF. DNA for the CDR3: TGTGCCAGCAGCCAATCGATCGGGTCCAACACTGAAGCTTTCTTT. The gene calls are TRBV12-3 or TRBV12-4 and TRBJ1-1, with unresolved D. V was clipped by 6 bases and J by 2 bases, with 16 bases between them. CDR3 length equals 15 residues.

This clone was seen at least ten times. The CDR3 protein is CASSNLRTSETDTQYF. In nucleotides, the CDR3 is TGTGCCAGCAGCAACCTTCGGACTAGCGAAACAGATACGCAGTATTTT. V is TRBV27 and J is TRBJ2-3, with 9 bases fitting TRBD2. Germline CDR1 is MNHEY and CDR2 is SMNVEV (reference sequence). There are 16 residues in the CDR3. The V gene end was trimmed by 6 bases and the J gene end by 3 bases; junction bases not matched to a gene: 10.

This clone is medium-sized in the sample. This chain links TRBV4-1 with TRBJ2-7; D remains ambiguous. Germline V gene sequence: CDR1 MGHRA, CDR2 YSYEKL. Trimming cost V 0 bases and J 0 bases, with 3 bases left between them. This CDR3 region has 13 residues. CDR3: CASSQDSSYEQYF. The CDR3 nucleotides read TGCGCCAGCAGCCAAGACAGCTCCTACGAGCAGTACTTC.